This TCR beta chain emerged from a study of blood T cell repertoires in COVID-19. Background on the study: T cells, B-cell-depleted T cells, or PBMCs supplied cDNA or gDNA.

Authors' methods: Estimation of nucleated cell counts was performed using reference gene primer amplification. Produced via immunoSEQ multiplex PCR; TCRdb's table is partial and in-frame only. V and J calls and clone size are as listed in that table; D and trimming were resolved from the DNA. Of fewer than 350,000 clones in the sample, around 90% were seen once. Everyone who took part was roughly 18 to 89 years old, and they came from fewer than 25 US areas. Material: PBMCs or T cells enriched from blood (not recorded which). The sequence was collected from a man aged 60 to 75 who had recovered from COVID-19.

This CDR3 reads CASSPRLAGVGETQYF. The CDR3 nucleotides read TGCGCCAGCAGCCCGCGACTAGCGGGAGTCGGGGAGACCCAGTACTTC. The genes are TRBV5-1 and TRBJ2-5; 12 positions agree with TRBD2. Trimming at V came to 4 bases and at J to 5 bases, leaving 9 bases not matched to a gene. Germline CDR1 is SGHRS and CDR2 is YFSETQ. This CDR3 spans 16 amino acids.